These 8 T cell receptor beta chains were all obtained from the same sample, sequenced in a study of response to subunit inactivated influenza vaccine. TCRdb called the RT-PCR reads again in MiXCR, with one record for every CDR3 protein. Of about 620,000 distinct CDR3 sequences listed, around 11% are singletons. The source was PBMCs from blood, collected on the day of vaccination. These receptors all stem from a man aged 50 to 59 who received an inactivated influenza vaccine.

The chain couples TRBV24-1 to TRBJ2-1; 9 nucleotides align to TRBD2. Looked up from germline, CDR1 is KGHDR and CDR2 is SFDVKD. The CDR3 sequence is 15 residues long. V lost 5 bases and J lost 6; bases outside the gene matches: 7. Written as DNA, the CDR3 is TGTGCCACCAGTGGGGCGGGAGGGCCTCTCAATGAGCAGTTCTTC. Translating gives CATSGAGGPLNEQFF.

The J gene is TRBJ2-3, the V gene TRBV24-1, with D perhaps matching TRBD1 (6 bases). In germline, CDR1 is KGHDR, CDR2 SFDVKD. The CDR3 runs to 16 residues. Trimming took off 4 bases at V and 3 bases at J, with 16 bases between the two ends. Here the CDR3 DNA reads TGTGCCACCAGTGACAAACAGACAGGTTGGACAGATACGCAGTATTTT. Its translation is CATSDKQTGWTDTQYF.

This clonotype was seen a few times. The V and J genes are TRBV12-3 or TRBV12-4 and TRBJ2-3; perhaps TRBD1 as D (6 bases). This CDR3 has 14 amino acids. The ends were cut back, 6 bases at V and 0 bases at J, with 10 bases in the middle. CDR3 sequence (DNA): TGTGCCAGCAGAACGGACAGAAGCACAGATACGCAGTATTTT. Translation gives CASRTDRSTDTQYF.

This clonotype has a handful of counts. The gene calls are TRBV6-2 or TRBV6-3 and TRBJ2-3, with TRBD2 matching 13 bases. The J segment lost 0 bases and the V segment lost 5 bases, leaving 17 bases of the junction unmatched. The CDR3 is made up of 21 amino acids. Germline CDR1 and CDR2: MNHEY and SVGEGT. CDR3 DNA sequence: TGTGCCAGCAGTCCTCCAATAGCGGGACTAGCGGGAAGGCTCAGCACAGATACGCAGTATTTT. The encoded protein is CASSPPIAGLAGRLSTDTQYF.

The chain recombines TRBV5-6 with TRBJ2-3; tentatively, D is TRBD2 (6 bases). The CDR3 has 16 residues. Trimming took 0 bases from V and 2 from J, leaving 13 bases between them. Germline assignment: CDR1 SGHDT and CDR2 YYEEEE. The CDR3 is CASSLDPGVLTDTQYF. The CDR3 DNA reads TGTGCCAGCAGCTTGGATCCGGGGGTCCTCACAGATACGCAGTATTTT.

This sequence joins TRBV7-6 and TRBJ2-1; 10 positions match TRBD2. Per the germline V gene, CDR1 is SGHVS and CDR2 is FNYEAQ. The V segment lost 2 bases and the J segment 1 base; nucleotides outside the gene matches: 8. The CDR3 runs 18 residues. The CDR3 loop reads CASSLPVASGGSYNEQFF. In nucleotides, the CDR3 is TGTGCCAGCAGCTTACCCGTGGCTAGCGGGGGATCCTACAATGAGCAGTTCTTC.

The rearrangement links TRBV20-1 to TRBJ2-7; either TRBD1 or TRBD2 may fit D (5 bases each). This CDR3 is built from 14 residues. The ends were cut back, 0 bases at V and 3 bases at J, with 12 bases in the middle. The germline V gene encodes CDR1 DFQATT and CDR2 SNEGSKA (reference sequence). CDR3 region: CSAREGPGDYEQYF. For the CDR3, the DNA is TGCAGTGCTAGAGAGGGACCTGGGGACTACGAGCAGTACTTC.

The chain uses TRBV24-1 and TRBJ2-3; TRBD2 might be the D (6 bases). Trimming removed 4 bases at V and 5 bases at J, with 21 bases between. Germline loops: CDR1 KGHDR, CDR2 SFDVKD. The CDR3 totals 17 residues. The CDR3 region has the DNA TGTGCCACCAGTGACCCATTGACTAGAACTGAGGGAGATACGCAGTATTTT. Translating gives CATSDPLTRTEGDTQYF.